This passage covers 32 T cell receptor beta chains from one sample sequenced in a study of shared clonotypes between healthy human individuals. The naive CD8 population came from CD45RO-negative cells selected for CCR7, without terminally differentiated effector memory CD45RA+ cells. Using immunoSEQ multiplex PCR, the repertoire was profiled, and TCRdb retains in-frame clones only, with some absent. Altogether around 600,000 clones are present, approximately 95% being singletons, with the ten largest covering over 0.09%. Sequenced input: naive CD8+ T cells sorted from blood. These receptors originate from a woman aged 25 to 39 in good health.

The J gene is TRBJ1-5, the V gene TRBV19; weak D call: TRBD1 (6 bases). Trimming took off 6 bases at V and 2 bases at J, with 20 bases between the two ends. Per the germline V gene, CDR1 is LNHDA and CDR2 is SQIVND (reference sequence). This CDR3 region has 17 residues. CDR3 residues: CASRTIHRDTGNQPQHF. CDR3 nucleotides: TGTGCCAGTAGGACTATTCACAGGGATACGGGCAATCAGCCCCAGCATTTT.

In the case of this clone: The same CDR3 is also encoded by other DNA sequences in this sample. The rearrangement uses TRBV5-4 and TRBJ1-1, with D possibly being TRBD1 (5 bases). The CDR3 totals 13 residues. CDR1 SGHNT and CDR2 YYREEE come from the germline V gene (reference sequence). V gave up 0 bases and J gave up 4 bases, with 7 bases separating them. The CDR3 is CASSLGGFTEAFF. Written as DNA, the CDR3 is TGTGCCAGCAGCTTGGGGGGGTTCACTGAAGCTTTCTTT.

The chain couples TRBV6-5 to TRBJ2-5; D ambiguous. The end of the DNA aligns better with TRBJ2-7, so the J call may be wrong. Germline lookup yields CDR1 MNHEY and CDR2 SVGAGI. This CDR3 contains 13 residues. The CDR3 nucleotides are TGTGCCAGCAGTTACCGCCATGGCTACGAGCAGTACTTC. Translating it yields CASSYRHGYEQYF.

Worth noting for this clone: Other DNA sequences in the same sample also yield this CDR3. The genes are TRBV27 and TRBJ1-1, with D hard to call. In germline, CDR1 is MNHEY, CDR2 SMNVEV (reference sequence). V was trimmed by 3 bases and J by 2 bases, leaving 7 bases between them. This CDR3 has 13 amino acids. CDR3 sequence (DNA): TGTGCCAGCAGTTTTACACCCAACACTGAAGCTTTCTTT. Translation: CASSFTPNTEAFF.

The CDR3 sequence is CASSLGQGAGYGYTF. CDR3 DNA sequence: TGTGCCAGCAGCTTAGGGCAGGGGGCTGGATATGGCTACACCTTC. V gene TRBV5-4 combines with J gene TRBJ1-2, with 8 bases lining up with TRBD1. CDR3 length: 15 residues. Looked up from germline, CDR1 is SGHNT and CDR2 is YYREEE (reference sequence). The junction had 8 bases not matched to a gene; V was cut back by 2 bases and J by 5 bases.

The V call is TRBV5-6, the J call TRBJ2-5; TRBD1 is a possible D gene (7 bases). The CDR3 sequence is 15 residues long. The V gene's germline CDR1 is SGHDT and CDR2 YYEEEE. Trimming removed 2 bases from V and 1 base from J, with 12 bases in between. The DNA of the CDR3 is TGTGCCAGCAGCTTTGGGCAGGGGGGCCAAGAGACCCAGTACTTC. It specifies CASSFGQGGQETQYF.

This clone was detected only once. This chain connects TRBV11-2 to TRBJ2-7; D gene uncertain. There are 15 residues in the CDR3. The V end was cut by 5 bases, the J end by 3 bases, with 17 bases between. Germline-derived CDR1 and CDR2 are SGHAT and FQNNGV. CDR3 nucleotide sequence: TGTGCCAGCAGCCACACGGTAGGGCCAAGCTACGAGCAGTACTTC. Protein sequence: CASSHTVGPSYEQYF.

J is TRBJ2-7 and V is TRBV19; 10 bases map to TRBD2. Germline assignment: CDR1 LNHDA and CDR2 SQIVND (reference sequence). With V trimmed by 3 bases and J by 0 bases, 5 bases remained unmatched. This CDR3 region has 16 residues. The CDR3 spells CASSIVAGGLSYEQYF. In nucleotides, the CDR3 is TGTGCCAGTAGTATTGTAGCGGGAGGCCTCTCCTACGAGCAGTACTTC.

Here the CDR3 reads CASTYDAGGEGIRNQPQHF. The CDR3 DNA is TGTGCCAGCACCTACGACGCGGGTGGCGAGGGAATTCGCAATCAGCCCCAGCATTTT. This sequence joins TRBV28 and TRBJ1-5, with D hard to call. Germline V lookup: CDR1 MDHEN, CDR2 SYDVKM. The germline V and J ends were trimmed by 7 bases and 2 bases, with 27 bases remaining between them. CDR3 length: 19 amino acids.

The CDR3 nucleotides are TGTGCCAGCAGCGCCGGGACACAATACAATGAGCAGTTCTTC. Translating gives CASSAGTQYNEQFF. V gene TRBV7-9 combines with J gene TRBJ2-1; TRBD1 is a possible D gene (6 bases). Looked up from germline, CDR1 is SEHNR and CDR2 is FQNEAQ (reference sequence). The CDR3 sequence is 14 residues long. The ends were cut back, 5 bases at V and 4 bases at J, with 12 bases in the middle. The variable domain in full, completed from reference TRBV7-9 and TRBJ2-1, reads DTGVSQNPRHKITKRGQNVTFRCDPISEHNRLYWYRQTLGQGPEFLTYFQNEAQLEKSRLLSDRFSAERPKGSFSTLEIQRTEQGDSAMYLCASSAGTQYNEQFFGPGTRLTVL.

The chain carries TRBV6-5 and TRBJ2-3; D possibly matches TRBD1 or TRBD2 (5 bases each). Trimming removed 10 bases from V and 4 bases from J, with 18 bases in between. This CDR3 has 14 amino acids. CDR1 MNHEY and CDR2 SVGAGI come from the germline V gene. CDR3 region: CATTREGWPDTQYF. CDR3 nucleotide sequence: TGTGCCACGACCCGTGAGGGGTGGCCAGATACGCAGTATTTT.

V usage is TRBV10-3 and J usage is TRBJ1-4; no definite D call. The V end was cut by 3 bases, the J end by 1 base, with 15 bases between. Germline V gene lookup returns CDR1 ENHRY and CDR2 SYGVKD. The CDR3 is 17 residues long. This chain's CDR3 is CAISDAVAIGTNEKLFF. Here the CDR3 DNA reads TGTGCCATCAGTGACGCCGTGGCTATCGGAACTAATGAAAAACTGTTTTTT.

The chain employs TRBV13 and TRBJ2-1; D possibly matches TRBD1 or TRBD2 (5 bases each). This CDR3 has 15 amino acids. Germline assignment: CDR1 PRHDT and CDR2 FYEKMQ (reference sequence). Trimming took off 3 bases at V and 8 bases at J, with 17 bases between the two ends. CDR3 DNA sequence: TGTGCCAGCAGCTTTGGCCGAGGGCGAGGGGATGAGCAGTTCTTC. Protein sequence: CASSFGRGRGDEQFF.

The chain uses TRBV9 and TRBJ2-7, with D perhaps being TRBD1 or TRBD2 (7 bases each). The V gene lost 6 bases and the J gene lost 1 base, with 11 bases spanning the gap. The CDR3 length is 13 residues. Germline V gene sequence: CDR1 SGDLS, CDR2 YYNGEE. The CDR3 DNA is TGTGCCAGCAACAGGGGAGGGTCCTACGAGCAGTACTTC. This gives the protein CASNRGGSYEQYF.

The chain uses TRBV28 and TRBJ1-5; D not resolved. The CDR3 spans 15 residues. V gave up 4 bases and J gave up 4 bases, with 14 bases separating them. CDR1 is MDHEN and CDR2 is SYDVKM in the germline V gene. In nucleotides, the CDR3 is TGTGCCAGCAGTTCACCTACGGATCGGAATCAGCCCCAGCATTTT. Residues: CASSSPTDRNQPQHF.

The chain is built from TRBV28 and TRBJ2-1; no firm D call. The ends were cut back, 2 bases at V and 3 bases at J, with 11 bases in the middle. The CDR3 has 15 residues. The germline V gene encodes CDR1 MDHEN and CDR2 SYDVKM. In nucleotides, the CDR3 is TGTGCCAGCAGTTTAGAAGTCCCCCTCTACAATGAGCAGTTCTTC. This translates into CASSLEVPLYNEQFF.

The rearrangement links TRBV28 to TRBJ2-7, with 8 bases matching TRBD2. The germline gives CDR1 MDHEN, CDR2 SYDVKM. V lost 6 bases to trimming and J lost 7 bases; unmatched junction nucleotides: 20. The CDR3 totals 17 residues. This CDR3 is CASSFTVSGRADGEQYF. The CDR3 DNA reads as TGTGCCAGCAGCTTTACTGTCTCCGGGAGGGCCGATGGGGAGCAGTACTTC.

This chain connects TRBV29-1 to TRBJ1-2; TRBD1 agrees at 12 bases. J was trimmed by 3 bases and V by 7 bases; bases with no gene match: 33. CDR1 and CDR2 (germline): SQVTM, ANQGSEA. There are 23 residues in the CDR3. The CDR3 DNA is TGCAGCGCCCAACGATTAATGGGGACAGGGGGCGAGGGTAATGGAGGACCCGACTATGGCTACACCTTC. It codes for CSAQRLMGTGGEGNGGPDYGYTF. The full variable domain, with the rest looked up from reference TRBV29-1 and TRBJ1-2, is SAVISQKPSRDICQRGTSLTIQCQVDSQVTMMFWYRQQPGQSLTLIATANQGSEATYESGFVIDKFPISRPNLTFSTLTVSNMSPEDSSIYLCSAQRLMGTGGEGNGGPDYGYTFGSGTRLTVV.

A remark on this clone: At the DNA level, this CDR3 is encoded by other sequences in the same sample as well. This chain joins TRBV9 and TRBJ2-7; D is perhaps TRBD2 (6 bases). V lost 0 bases, J lost 1 base, and 14 bases lay in between. The CDR3 is 16 residues long. Germline V gives CDR1 SGDLS, CDR2 YYNGEE. Here the CDR3 DNA reads TGTGCCAGCAGCGTAGCAGGAGGGTCCCCTTCCTACGAGCAGTACTTC. Its translation is CASSVAGGSPSYEQYF.

A note on this clone: The identical CDR3 is also encoded by other nucleotide sequences in the sample. Here the CDR3 reads CSVLQSYEQYF. CDR3 bases: TGCAGCGTTTTGCAGAGCTACGAGCAGTACTTC. The chain carries TRBV29-1 and TRBJ2-7; D ambiguous. V was cut by 5 bases and J by 3 bases, with 8 bases left in between. This CDR3 has 11 amino acids. The germline gives CDR1 SQVTM, CDR2 ANQGSEA.

This sequence joins TRBV5-5 and TRBJ2-2; D is unclear. Between the trimmed V and J ends, which lost 2 bases and 3 bases, there was a span of 14 bases. The CDR3 contains 16 residues. From germline, CDR1 is SGHKS and CDR2 YYEKEE (reference sequence). The CDR3 DNA sequence: TGTGCCAGCAGCTTCGCCACGAATCCTTACACCGGGGAGCTGTTTTTT. This translates into CASSFATNPYTGELFF. The variable domain in full, completed from reference TRBV5-5 and TRBJ2-2, reads DAGVTQSPTHLIKTRGQQVTLRCSPISGHKSVSWYQQVLGQGPQFIFQYYEKEERGRGNFPDRFSARQFPNYSSELNVNALLLGDSALYLCASSFATNPYTGELFFGEGSRLTVL.

The DNA for the CDR3 is TGTGCCAGCAGTCTAACACCCTTCTATGGCTACACCTTC. Its protein product is CASSLTPFYGYTF. The chain carries TRBV27 and TRBJ1-2, with D hard to call. V lost 5 bases and J lost 4, with 11 bases in between. Germline CDR1 is MNHEY and CDR2 is SMNVEV (reference sequence). The CDR3 covers 13 residues.

The V gene is TRBV2, the J gene TRBJ2-5; D remains unclear. The end of the DNA aligns better with TRBJ2-7, so the J call may be wrong. Germline lookup yields CDR1 SNHLY and CDR2 FYNNEI. The CDR3 consists of 16 residues. The CDR3 bases are TGTGCCAGCAGTGAAGGGGTAGCAGGCCCGACCTACGAGCAGTACTTC. Translated: CASSEGVAGPTYEQYF.

The CDR3, as DNA: TGTGCCAGCAGCTTAAGTGCGGGACCAAGCGACTACAATGAGCAGTTCTTC. It translates to CASSLSAGPSDYNEQFF. The chain combines TRBV7-3 with TRBJ2-1, with D perhaps TRBD2 (6 bases). CDR3 size: 17 residues. Germline V lookup: CDR1 SGHTA, CDR2 FQGTGA. Trimming cost V 1 base and J 3 bases, with 16 bases left between them.

This rearrangement joins TRBV9 to TRBJ2-2, with 7 bases aligning to TRBD2. Germline V lookup: CDR1 SGDLS, CDR2 YYNGEE. This CDR3 is built from 14 residues. V lost 3 bases, J lost 6 bases, and 5 bases stayed unmatched. The CDR3 reads CASSGEGFPGELFF. For the CDR3, the DNA is TGTGCCAGCAGCGGGGAGGGGTTCCCCGGGGAGCTGTTTTTT.

This sequence joins TRBV4-1 and TRBJ2-7; 7 bases fit TRBD1. V gave up 3 bases and J gave up 2 bases; unmatched junction bases: 4. CDR3 length: 14 residues. The germline V gene has CDR1 MGHRA and CDR2 YSYEKL. This CDR3 is CASSHQGQAYEQYF. DNA for the CDR3: TGCGCCAGCAGCCATCAAGGACAGGCCTACGAGCAGTACTTC.

The genes are TRBV9 and TRBJ2-7; 7 nucleotides agree with TRBD1. Germline lookup yields CDR1 SGDLS and CDR2 YYNGEE. The CDR3 has 15 amino acids. The V gene end was trimmed by 0 bases and the J gene end by 3 bases; junction bases not matched to a gene: 6. The CDR3 here is CASSVGDSSHYEQYF. The CDR3 DNA reads as TGTGCCAGCAGCGTAGGGGACAGTAGTCACTACGAGCAGTACTTC.

In this sample, this clone turned up once. This sequence joins TRBV27 and TRBJ2-6; D perhaps matches TRBD1 (5 bases). Trimming took off 2 bases at V and 0 bases at J, with 14 bases between the two ends. Germline CDR1 reads MNHEY; CDR2 reads SMNVEV (reference sequence). This CDR3 has 18 residues. The DNA for the CDR3 is TGTGCCAGCAGTTTAGAGCCAGGGATTAGCTCTGGGGCCAACGTCCTGACTTTC. Its protein is CASSLEPGISSGANVLTF.

This chain connects TRBV19 to TRBJ2-7, with D uncertain. CDR1 LNHDA and CDR2 SQIVND come from the germline V gene (reference sequence). The CDR3 is made up of 16 amino acids. Trimming pared 1 base from V and 1 base from J, leaving 14 bases between. CDR3 protein: CASSIGSGPPSYEQYF. Here the CDR3 DNA reads TGTGCCAGTAGTATAGGTTCCGGGCCACCTTCCTACGAGCAGTACTTC.

The chain links TRBV11-1 to TRBJ2-5; D is unresolved. The CDR3 totals 15 residues. Per germline, CDR1 SGHAT and CDR2 FQDESV (reference sequence). Trimming left V 1 base short and J 0 bases short, with 9 bases between. The CDR3 nucleotides read TGTGCCAGCAGCTTAGTTGGGGTAGACCAAGAGACCCAGTACTTC. It is translated as CASSLVGVDQETQYF.

The chain combines TRBV28 with TRBJ2-5; D is possibly TRBD2 (5 bases). Deletions cut 5 bases from V and 5 bases from J, with 24 bases between. This CDR3 comprises 17 residues. Germline CDR1 reads MDHEN; CDR2 reads SYDVKM. The CDR3 bases are TGTGCCAGCAGTCCCACCCTCACCTCCTACGGACTTGAGACCCAGTACTTC. This sequence encodes CASSPTLTSYGLETQYF. Together with reference TRBV28 and TRBJ2-5, the CDR3 gives the full variable domain: DVKVTQSSRYLVKRTGEKVFLECVQDMDHENMFWYRQDPGLGLRLIYFSYDVKMKEKGDIPEGYSVSREKKERFSLILESASTNQTSMYLCASSPTLTSYGLETQYFGPGTRLLVL.

V gene TRBV14 combines with J gene TRBJ2-5; D is unclear. The CDR3 is made up of 17 amino acids. Per the germline V gene, CDR1 is SGHDN and CDR2 is FVKESK. Trimming took 0 bases from V and 4 from J, leaving 18 bases between them. CDR3 protein: CASSQESEYRIRETQYF. CDR3 nucleotide sequence: TGTGCCAGCAGCCAAGAATCGGAATACCGAATTCGAGAGACCCAGTACTTC.